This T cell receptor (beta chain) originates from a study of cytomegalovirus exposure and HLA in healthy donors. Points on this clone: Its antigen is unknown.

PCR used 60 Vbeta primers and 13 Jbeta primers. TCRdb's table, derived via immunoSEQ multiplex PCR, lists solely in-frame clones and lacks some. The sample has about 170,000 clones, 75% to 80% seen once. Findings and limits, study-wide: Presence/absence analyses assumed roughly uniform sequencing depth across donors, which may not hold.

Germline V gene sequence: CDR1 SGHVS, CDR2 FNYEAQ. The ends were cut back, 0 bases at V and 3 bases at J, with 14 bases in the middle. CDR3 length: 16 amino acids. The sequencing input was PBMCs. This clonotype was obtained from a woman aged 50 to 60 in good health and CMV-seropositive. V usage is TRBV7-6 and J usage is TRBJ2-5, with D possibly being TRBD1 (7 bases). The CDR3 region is CASSLAPGGIKETQYF. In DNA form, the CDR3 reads TGTGCCAGCAGCTTAGCGCCAGGGGGGATAAAAGAGACCCAGTACTTC.